Following are 2 T cell receptor beta chains from one sample sequenced in a study of Graves' ophthalmopathy and Graves' hyperthyroidism. The sequenced template was RNA, covering the TCR beta CDR3 region. Second-round multiplex PCR came after first-round RT-PCR with HTBI primers. TCRdb analysed the multiplex PCR reads with MiXCR anew, one entry per CDR3 protein. The data hold 300,000 to 400,000 distinct CDR3 sequences, with 15% to 20% observed a single time. The sequencing input was peripheral blood. All receptors come from an adult man with Graves' ophthalmopathy.

This clonotype showed up just once. The CDR3 reads CASSVHRGDSYEQYF. The CDR3, as DNA: TGTGCCAGCAGCGTCCACAGGGGAGACTCCTACGAGCAGTACTTC. The gene calls are TRBV7-2 and TRBJ2-7; TRBD1 aligns across 7 bases. The CDR3 totals 15 residues. CDR1 and CDR2 from the germline V gene are SGHTA and FQGNSA. V lost 5 bases to trimming and J lost 0 bases; unmatched junction nucleotides: 7. Combining the CDR3 with reference TRBV7-2 and TRBJ2-7 gives the whole variable domain GAGVSQSPSNKVTEKGKDVELRCDPISGHTALYWYRQSLGQGLEFLIYFQGNSAPDKSGLPSDRFSAERTGGSVSTLTIQRTQQEDSAVYLCASSVHRGDSYEQYFGPGTRLTVT.

In its sample, this clonotype was seen many times. At one end the junction does not follow the germline gene, possibly because of a read error. V and J are TRBV27 and TRBJ2-7; D remains ambiguous. This CDR3 is built from 12 residues. The germline CDR1 and CDR2 sequences are MNHEY and SMNVEV (reference sequence). CDR3 coding DNA: TGCGCCAGCAGCCCCGGCCCCTACGAGCAGTACTTC. The encoded protein is CASSPGPYEQYF.